The present entry profiles one TCR beta chain with its context. Profiling relied on immunoSEQ multiplex PCR, and the TCRdb table lists in-frame clones only, not all of them. Of around 250,000 clones in the sample, roughly four fifths were seen once. The germline CDR1 and CDR2 sequences are MDHEN and SYDVKM. V was clipped by 2 bases and J by 1 base, with 11 bases between them. This CDR3 is 16 amino acids long. The data were obtained in a study of blood T cell repertoires in COVID-19. Study-level information: The analysed material was cDNA or gDNA that came from T cells, B-cell-depleted T cells, or PBMCs.

The chain is built from TRBV28 and TRBJ2-2; D ambiguous. This TCR was recovered from a man aged 25 to 40 who had recovered from COVID-19. Material: peripheral blood. In DNA, the CDR3 is TGTGCCAGCAGTTTAAATGCGGTCTGGAACACCGGGGAGCTGTTTTTT. Its translation: CASSLNAVWNTGELFF.